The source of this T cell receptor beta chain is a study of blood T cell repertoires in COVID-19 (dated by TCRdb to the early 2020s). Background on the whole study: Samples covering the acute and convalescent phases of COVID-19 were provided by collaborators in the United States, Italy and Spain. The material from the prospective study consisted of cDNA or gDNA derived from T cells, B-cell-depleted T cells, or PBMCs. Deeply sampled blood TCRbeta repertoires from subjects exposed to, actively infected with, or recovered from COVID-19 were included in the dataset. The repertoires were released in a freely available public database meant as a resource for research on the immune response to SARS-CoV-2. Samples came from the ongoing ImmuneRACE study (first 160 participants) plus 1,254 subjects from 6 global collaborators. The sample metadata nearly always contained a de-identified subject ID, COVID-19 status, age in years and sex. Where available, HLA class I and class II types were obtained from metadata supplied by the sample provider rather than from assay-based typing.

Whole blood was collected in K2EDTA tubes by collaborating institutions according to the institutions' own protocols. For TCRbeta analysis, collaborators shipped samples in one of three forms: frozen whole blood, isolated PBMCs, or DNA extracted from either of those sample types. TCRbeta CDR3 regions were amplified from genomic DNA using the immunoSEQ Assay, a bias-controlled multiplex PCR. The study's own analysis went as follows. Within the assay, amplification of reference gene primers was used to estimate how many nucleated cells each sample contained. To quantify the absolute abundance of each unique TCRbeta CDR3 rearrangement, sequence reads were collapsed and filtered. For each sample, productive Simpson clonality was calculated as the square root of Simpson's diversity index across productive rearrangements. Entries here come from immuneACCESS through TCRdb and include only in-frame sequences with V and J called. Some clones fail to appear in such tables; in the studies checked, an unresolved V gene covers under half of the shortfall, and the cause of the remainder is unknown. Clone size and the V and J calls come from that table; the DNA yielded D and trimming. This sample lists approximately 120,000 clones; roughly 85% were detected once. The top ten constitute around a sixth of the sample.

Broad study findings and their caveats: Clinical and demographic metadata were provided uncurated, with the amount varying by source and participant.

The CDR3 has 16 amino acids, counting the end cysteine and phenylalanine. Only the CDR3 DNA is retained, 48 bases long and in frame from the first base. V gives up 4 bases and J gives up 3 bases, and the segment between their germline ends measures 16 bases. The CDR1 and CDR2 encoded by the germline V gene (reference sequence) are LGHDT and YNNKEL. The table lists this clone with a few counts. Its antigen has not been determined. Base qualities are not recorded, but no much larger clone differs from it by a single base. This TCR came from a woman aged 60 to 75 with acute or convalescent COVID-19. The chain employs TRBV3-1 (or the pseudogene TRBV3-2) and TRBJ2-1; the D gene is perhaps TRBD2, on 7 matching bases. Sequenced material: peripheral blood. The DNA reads TGTGCCAGCAGCCTCCGAGGGGGGGCTAACTACAATGAGCAGTTCTTC. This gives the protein CASSLRGGANYNEQFF.